Listed here are 9 T cell receptor beta chains from one sample, sequenced in a study of persistence of HIV-infected CD4 T cells. This was the immunoSEQ version 4 assay in survey mode. Profiling relied on immunoSEQ multiplex PCR, and the TCRdb table lists in-frame clones only, not all of them. Among around 28,000 clones, around 80% were seen once, and the ten largest hold about 0.8%. Stimulation used around 9.1 ug/mL lysate from CMV-infected fibroblasts. Memory cells lacking CD40L and CD69 with high CD45RO were sorted. No cognate antigen is known for these TCRs. The material was CD4+ T cells sorted from PBMCs after approximately 19-hour stimulation, obtained from a patient who received antiretroviral therapy. These receptors all stem from an adult woman with HIV who was CMV-seropositive.

The CDR3 nucleotides are TGTGCCAGCAGTTACGTGGGGTCCCAGACCAGTGAGCAGTTCTTC. It translates to CASSYVGSQTSEQFF. The chain carries TRBV6-4 and TRBJ2-1; D is undetermined. CDR1 and CDR2 from the germline V gene are MRHNA and SNTAGT. The CDR3 has 15 amino acids. V was cut by 5 bases and J by 9 bases, with 20 bases left in between.

This clone was recorded only once. The chain joins TRBV5-8 to TRBJ1-6, with D perhaps matching TRBD1 (5 bases). Trimming cost V 4 bases and J 3 bases, with 8 bases left between them. Germline V gene data show CDR1 as SGHTS and CDR2 as YDEGEE. CDR3 length equals 14 residues. CDR3: CASSRDDYNSPLHF. In DNA, the CDR3 is TGTGCCAGCAGCCGGGACGACTATAATTCACCCCTCCACTTT.

In its sample, this clone was seen once. The chain links TRBV18 to TRBJ1-5, with TRBD1 identical over 7 bases. The V and J ends lost 6 bases and 1 base, in that order; junction bases with no gene match: 3. The germline CDR1 and CDR2 sequences are KGHSH and LQKENI. The CDR3 consists of 14 residues. CDR3 coding DNA: TGTGCCAGCTCGATGACAGGGAGCAATCAGCCCCAGCATTTT. Translation gives CASSMTGSNQPQHF.

The V gene is TRBV5-5, the J gene TRBJ1-3; possibly TRBD1 for D (5 bases). Germline V gives CDR1 SGHKS, CDR2 YYEKEE (reference sequence). The CDR3 has 16 residues. V lost 4 bases to trimming and J lost 4 bases, with 18 bases between them. CDR3 sequence: CASSPFQQATGNTIYF. As DNA, the CDR3 is TGTGCCAGCAGCCCCTTCCAACAGGCCACCGGAAACACCATATATTTT.

The chain combines TRBV27 with TRBJ2-7; D not resolved. The germline CDR1 and CDR2 sequences are MNHEY and SMNVEV (reference sequence). V lost 6 bases to trimming and J lost 3 bases, with 12 bases between them. The CDR3 is 13 residues long. CDR3 DNA sequence: TGTGCCAGCAGACCCGCGAACCTCTACGAGCAGTACGTC. This encodes CASRPANLYEQYV.

The V gene is TRBV30, the J gene TRBJ1-1; D gene uncertain. The CDR3 length is 12 residues. Per the germline V gene, CDR1 is GTSNPN and CDR2 is SVGIG (reference sequence). Trimming took off 3 bases at V and 0 bases at J, with 5 bases between the two ends. The CDR3 DNA is TGTGCCTGGAGGAACATGAACACTGAAGCTTTCTTT. Translated: CAWRNMNTEAFF.

The V and J genes are TRBV10-2 and TRBJ2-5; TRBD1 is a possible D gene (5 bases). CDR3 length equals 13 residues. In germline, CDR1 is WSHSY, CDR2 SAAADI. V was pared by 0 bases and J by 4 bases, with 6 bases between. The CDR3 loop is CASSESTAETQYF. The CDR3, as DNA: TGCGCCAGCAGTGAGTCGACAGCAGAGACCCAGTACTTC.

The genes are TRBV3-1 (or the pseudogene TRBV3-2) and TRBJ1-5; 7 positions match TRBD1. Germline V gene lookup returns CDR1 LGHDT and CDR2 YNNKEL (reference sequence). The junction had 8 bases not matched to a gene; V was cut back by 5 bases and J by 1 base. The CDR3 has 16 residues. The CDR3 sequence is CASSRGRQVSNQPQHF. CDR3 nucleotides: TGTGCCAGCAGCAGGGGGCGACAGGTAAGCAATCAGCCCCAGCATTTT.

With regard to this clone: In the same sample, other DNA sequences code for this CDR3. The rearrangement uses TRBV5-1 and TRBJ2-2; D gene ambiguous. The germline CDR1 and CDR2 sequences are SGHRS and YFSETQ. V was pared by 0 bases and J by 0 bases, with 6 bases between. This CDR3 is 15 amino acids long. The CDR3 DNA reads TGCGCCAGCAGCTTGGGGAGCGCGAACACCGGGGAGCTGTTTTTT. This translates into CASSLGSANTGELFF.